The 20 T cell receptor beta chains presented below share a single source sample, sequenced in a study of identical twins. TCRdb recomputed calls from the 5' RACE reads with MiXCR, one row per CDR3 protein. The repertoire holds approximately 1.8 million distinct CDR3 sequences, with under 35% as singletons. Material for sequencing was cord blood. These receptors were collected from a newborn girl in good health.

This chain uses TRBV5-1 with TRBJ2-1; no reliable D call. The DNA end favors TRBJ2-7, so the J call may be wrong. The CDR3 is 13 residues long. Germline CDR1 reads SGHRS; CDR2 reads YFSETQ. The CDR3, as DNA: TGCGCCAGCAGCTTGGAAGCCTACAATGAGCAGTACTTC. Translation gives CASSLEAYNEQYF.

This clonotype came up a few times. V usage is TRBV20-1 and J usage is TRBJ1-1, with a tentative D call TRBD1 (6 bases). The CDR3 is 16 amino acids. Trimming left V 2 bases short and J 0 bases short, with 16 bases between. Germline CDR1 and CDR2: DFQATT and SNEGSKA (reference sequence). The CDR3 DNA reads TGCAGTGCTAGAAGGAGGGGGGCATTTATGAACACTGAAGCTTTCTTT. Its protein is CSARRRGAFMNTEAFF.

There are many counts of this clonotype. As DNA, the CDR3 is TGTGCCAGCAGTTTAGGACAGGGGGCAATTGGCTACACCTTC. Amino acid sequence: CASSLGQGAIGYTF. The V gene is TRBV27, the J gene TRBJ1-2; 11 nucleotides line up with TRBD1. CDR3 length: 14 residues. V shed 2 bases and J 7 bases; nucleotides not matched to a gene: 3. Germline CDR1 is MNHEY and CDR2 is SMNVEV (reference sequence).

The chain has TRBV20-1 and TRBJ1-5, with TRBD1 as a possible D gene (6 bases). The germline gives CDR1 DFQATT, CDR2 SNEGSKA (reference sequence). This CDR3 is built from 15 residues. Between the trimmed V and J ends, which lost 2 bases and 0 bases, there was a span of 11 bases. The CDR3 region has the DNA TGCAGTGCTAGACGGGGGCAGTCTAGCAATCAGCCCCAGCATTTT. Its translation is CSARRGQSSNQPQHF.

This clonotype was detected a few times. The chain has TRBV7-2 and TRBJ2-3; tentatively, D is TRBD2 (6 bases). The germline V and J ends were trimmed by 8 bases and 6 bases, with 15 bases remaining between them. CDR1 is SGHTA, CDR2 FQGNSA, per germline. The CDR3 runs to 13 residues. As DNA, the CDR3 is TGTGCCAGCGGGACTGGACGGTATGATACGCAGTATTTT. It specifies CASGTGRYDTQYF.

This clonotype appeared a few times. V gene TRBV7-2 combines with J gene TRBJ2-1; D not resolved. Trimming took off 5 bases at V and 14 bases at J, with 13 bases between the two ends. This CDR3 has 11 residues. Germline-derived CDR1 and CDR2 are SGHTA and FQGNSA. CDR3 DNA sequence: TGTGCCAGCAGCATAAAAGGCTCAAAGTTCTTC. Its translation is CASSIKGSKFF.

The rearrangement uses TRBV5-1 and TRBJ1-1; D might be TRBD1 (5 bases). CDR3 length: 15 amino acids. Between the trimmed V and J ends, which lost 1 base and 4 bases, there was a span of 14 bases. Germline V gene data show CDR1 as SGHRS and CDR2 as YFSETQ. The CDR3: CASSLWEDGATEAFF. CDR3 nucleotides: TGCGCCAGCAGCTTGTGGGAAGACGGGGCCACTGAAGCTTTCTTT.

This clonotype was found a few times. J is TRBJ1-4 and V is TRBV27, with 9 bases matching TRBD1. The CDR3 loop spans 17 amino acids. V trimming: 3 bases; J trimming: 4 bases; junction bases outside the gene matches: 9. Germline CDR1 reads MNHEY; CDR2 reads SMNVEV (reference sequence). CDR3 region: CASSLVGQGGHNEKLFF. DNA of the CDR3: TGTGCCAGCAGTTTGGTGGGACAGGGCGGCCATAATGAAAAACTGTTTTTT.

This clonotype was observed a handful of times. The genes are TRBV13 and TRBJ2-3, with 13 bases that match TRBD2. CDR3 length: 16 residues. V gave up 5 bases and J gave up 4 bases; unmatched junction bases: 6. The germline V gene has CDR1 PRHDT and CDR2 FYEKMQ (reference sequence). The CDR3 region has the DNA TGTGCCAGCAGCGAACTGACTAGCGGGGGGCCAGATACGCAGTATTTT. This translates into CASSELTSGGPDTQYF.

In this sample, this clonotype turned up a few times. The chain couples TRBV3-1 to TRBJ1-6, with 10 positions matching TRBD1. V lost 4 bases and J lost 2; bases outside the gene matches: 5. The length of the CDR3 is 17 residues. Germline loops: CDR1 LGHDT, CDR2 YNNKEL (reference sequence). CDR3 coding DNA: TGTGCCAGCAGCCGAGTGACAGGGGGCGCCTATAATTCACCCCTCCACTTT. It is translated as CASSRVTGGAYNSPLHF.

This clonotype was detected only a few times. This chain connects TRBV28 to TRBJ2-4; 8 positions agree with TRBD1. The J call may be mistaken, given a closer DNA end match to TRBJ2-7. CDR3 size: 13 residues. Germline V gene lookup returns CDR1 MDHEN and CDR2 SYDVKM. CDR3 sequence: CASFDRGTYEQYF. CDR3 coding DNA: TGTGCCAGCTTCGACAGGGGAACCTACGAGCAGTACTTC.

Only a few counts were recorded for this clonotype. The gene calls are TRBV3-1 and TRBJ2-1, with D tentatively TRBD2 (7 bases). CDR3 length equals 17 residues. Trimming removed 1 base at V and 3 bases at J, with 16 bases between. Germline assignment: CDR1 LGHDT and CDR2 YNNKEL (reference sequence). The CDR3 sequence: CASSQGFRGARYNEQFF. CDR3 bases: TGTGCCAGCAGCCAAGGTTTTCGGGGGGCCCGCTACAATGAGCAGTTCTTC.

The V and J genes are TRBV18 and TRBJ1-1; 7 bases are shared with TRBD1. Germline V lookup: CDR1 KGHSH, CDR2 LQKENI. This CDR3 comprises 14 residues. The V gene end was trimmed by 1 base and the J gene end by 10 bases; junction bases not matched to a gene: 9. The CDR3 protein is CASSPLPRGSPAFF. In DNA, the CDR3 is TGTGCCAGCTCACCACTGCCCAGGGGGTCCCCAGCTTTCTTT.

This chain uses TRBV30 with TRBJ2-3; weak D call: TRBD1 (5 bases). Germline assignment: CDR1 GTSNPN and CDR2 SVGIG (reference sequence). This CDR3 has 15 amino acids. Trimming removed 0 bases from V and 2 bases from J, with 12 bases in between. The CDR3 DNA is TGTGCCTGGAGTGTAGCAACAGGATTCACAGATACGCAGTATTTT. Amino acids: CAWSVATGFTDTQYF.

The V and J genes are TRBV27 and TRBJ2-1; 7 bases are shared with TRBD2. Trimming removed 4 bases from V and 5 bases from J; junction bases left unmatched: 11. Germline assignment: CDR1 MNHEY and CDR2 SMNVEV (reference sequence). This CDR3 is built from 16 residues. The DNA of the CDR3 is TGTGCCAGCAGTTCCTGGACTAGAGACCGCCACAATGAGCAGTTCTTC. It translates to CASSSWTRDRHNEQFF.

J is TRBJ2-7 and V is TRBV4-2, with D perhaps being TRBD1 or TRBD2 (5 bases each). V dropped 1 base and J dropped 3 bases, with 10 bases sitting between them. Germline values: CDR1 LGHNA, CDR2 YNFKEQ. The CDR3 spans 14 residues. The CDR3 sequence is CASSQVGESYEQYF. CDR3 coding DNA: TGTGCCAGCAGCCAAGTGGGGGAAAGCTACGAGCAGTACTTC.

There are a few counts of this clonotype. This chain links TRBV28 with TRBJ1-5; no firm D call. The CDR3 totals 16 residues. V was trimmed by 3 bases and J by 0 bases, leaving 12 bases between them. Germline assignment: CDR1 MDHEN and CDR2 SYDVKM. The CDR3 spells CASSFPPDGSNQPQHF. The DNA of the CDR3 is TGTGCCAGCAGTTTCCCCCCTGACGGTAGCAATCAGCCCCAGCATTTT. The whole variable domain, filled in from reference TRBV28 and TRBJ1-5, reads DVKVTQSSRYLVKRTGEKVFLECVQDMDHENMFWYRQDPGLGLRLIYFSYDVKMKEKGDIPEGYSVSREKKERFSLILESASTNQTSMYLCASSFPPDGSNQPQHFGDGTRLSIL.

V usage is TRBV10-2 and J usage is TRBJ2-5; D might be TRBD2 (6 bases). The CDR3 has 20 residues. The V end lost 1 base, the J end lost 11 bases, and 35 bases lay between the germline ends. Germline values: CDR1 WSHSY, CDR2 SAAADI. CDR3 sequence reads: CASSEFLLLTSFVFTNEQYF. CDR3 in DNA: TGCGCCAGCAGTGAGTTCCTCCTCCTGACTAGTTTCGTTTTTACGAATGAGCAGTACTTC.

The chain combines TRBV5-6 with TRBJ2-2; 10 bases are shared with TRBD2. The CDR3 consists of 17 residues. Unmatched junction bases numbered 12, after V lost 4 bases and J lost 6 bases. The germline V gene encodes CDR1 SGHDT and CDR2 YYEEEE. CDR3 nucleotides: TGTGCCAGCAGCCCGCTGGCTAGCGGGAGCGTTTCCGGGGAGCTGTTTTTT. Protein: CASSPLASGSVSGELFF.

This chain uses TRBV12-3 or TRBV12-4 with TRBJ2-3, with D possibly TRBD2 on 6 matching bases. V was clipped by 6 bases and J by 4 bases, with 17 bases between them. This CDR3 contains 15 residues. CDR3 protein: CASSSHEGGADTQYF. CDR3 DNA: TGTGCCAGCAGCTCCCATGAAGGAGGGGCAGATACGCAGTATTTT.